Shown below are 20 T cell receptor beta chains from a single sample sequenced in a study of human T cells and chemical hapten exposure. Described time point: patch test 1, 2 weeks after DPC sensitization. The treatment denotes: therapeutic diphenylcyclopropenone sensitization with weekly scalp DPC. TCRdb analysed the RACE reads with MiXCR anew, one entry per CDR3 protein. The data contain some 81,000 distinct CDR3 sequences, roughly 7.1% of them singletons. This specimen consisted of whole blood, obtained in connection with sensitization to the hapten diphenylcyclopropenone (DPC). These TCRs come from a woman aged 25 to 39 with alopecia areata. Some clones in this sample may be carry-over from other donors' samples.

This clonotype was recorded at least ten times. This chain uses TRBV5-4 with TRBJ2-5; 10 bases match TRBD1. Germline V CDR1 and CDR2: SGHNT, YYREEE (reference sequence). The CDR3 totals 14 residues. Trimming removed 4 bases from V and 4 bases from J; junction bases left unmatched: 4. The CDR3 bases are TGTGCCAGCAGCCGACAGGGGGCGGTAGAGACCCAGTACTTC. It specifies CASSRQGAVETQYF.

In this sample, this clonotype turned up many times. The chain carries TRBV10-1 and TRBJ2-3; D unclear. Germline lookup yields CDR1 WNHNN and CDR2 SYGVQD (reference sequence). This CDR3 spans 14 amino acids. Trimming left V 2 bases short and J 6 bases short, with 12 bases between. CDR3 DNA sequence: TGCGCCAGCAGTGAGGGACCTCTCCAGGATACGCAGTATTTT. Protein product: CASSEGPLQDTQYF.

With respect to this clonotype: The conserved closing phenylalanine or tryptophan is absent in this CDR3, likely reflecting a read error. The limits of the CDR3 on the DNA are not certain, so only TCRdb's listed CDR3 is given. The rearrangement links TRBV7-9 to TRBJ2-1; the table's D call of TRBD2 was not tested on the DNA. The CDR3 spans 15 amino acids, including both terminal residues. Germline V gene sequence: CDR1 SEHNR, CDR2 FQNEAQ (reference sequence). This CDR3 is CASSLAETSGGPVWP.

The chain combines TRBV19 with TRBJ1-2; D is uncertain. Per the germline V gene, CDR1 is LNHDA and CDR2 is SQIVND (reference sequence). Trimming pared 9 bases from V and 2 bases from J, leaving 10 bases between. This CDR3 has 12 amino acids. CDR3 DNA sequence: TGTGCCAGACCGGACTCGAACTATGGCTACACCTTC. Translation gives CARPDSNYGYTF.

This clonotype showed up many times. The chain combines TRBV20-1 with TRBJ1-1; perhaps TRBD1 as D (6 bases). Germline V gene sequence: CDR1 DFQATT, CDR2 SNEGSKA (reference sequence). The CDR3 runs to 13 residues. As DNA, the CDR3 is TGCAGCCTTGACAGGTGGGCTAACACTGAAGCTTTCTTT. The encoded protein is CSLDRWANTEAFF.

This clonotype was recorded many times. The V call is TRBV12-3 or TRBV12-4, the J call TRBJ1-1; no firm D call. The CDR3 runs 14 residues. Trimming removed 3 bases at V and 0 bases at J, with 8 bases between. CDR3 amino acids: CASSFLALNTEAFF. In nucleotides, the CDR3 is TGTGCCAGCAGTTTCCTAGCCTTGAACACTGAAGCTTTCTTT.

This clonotype turned up a few times. This chain uses TRBV1 with TRBJ2-5. TRBV1 is a known pseudogene. This CDR3 is built from 12 residues. CDR3 in amino acids: CTSSQVGETQYF. The CDR3 bases are TGCACCAGCAGCCAAGTGGGCGAGACCCAGTACTTC.

This clonotype was picked up many times. This sequence joins TRBV5-6 and TRBJ2-3; 7 nucleotides line up with TRBD2. Trimming cost V 4 bases and J 8 bases; bases outside gene matches: 10. Germline V gene sequence: CDR1 SGHDT, CDR2 YYEEEE. CDR3 length: 14 amino acids. The CDR3 spells CASSRSLPGGTQYF. The CDR3 coding sequence is TGTGCCAGCAGCAGGTCACTCCCGGGGGGTACGCAGTATTTT.

The chain employs TRBV9 and TRBJ2-1; no firm D call. The CDR3 contains 14 residues. CDR1 is SGDLS, CDR2 YYNGEE, per germline. The ends were cut back, 2 bases at V and 4 bases at J, with 10 bases in the middle. The CDR3 spells CASSVVTAYNEQFF. CDR3 sequence (DNA): TGTGCCAGCAGCGTTGTTACAGCATACAATGAGCAGTTCTTC.

This clonotype was found many times. The J gene is TRBJ2-2, the V gene TRBV2; tentative D call: TRBD2 (5 bases). This CDR3 comprises 14 residues. Germline CDR1 and CDR2: SNHLY and FYNNEI. V lost 8 bases and J 0 bases, leaving 10 bases between the germline ends. CDR3 amino acids: CASLLASNTGELFF. Here the CDR3 DNA reads TGTGCCAGCCTTCTAGCCTCGAACACCGGGGAGCTGTTTTTT.

J is TRBJ1-2 and V is TRBV29-1; D perhaps matches TRBD1 (6 bases). Germline loops: CDR1 SQVTM, CDR2 ANQGSEA. The CDR3 runs 12 residues. V was pared by 5 bases and J by 4 bases, with 11 bases between. The CDR3 DNA reads as TGCAGCGTTTGGGGGGACATCTATGGCTACACCTTC. This codes for CSVWGDIYGYTF.

This chain links TRBV2 with TRBJ1-2; 8 bases are a match to TRBD1. The CDR3 totals 14 residues. Germline V gives CDR1 SNHLY, CDR2 FYNNEI. The V gene end was trimmed by 11 bases and the J gene end by 7 bases; junction bases not matched to a gene: 15. This CDR3 is CAGGQGSCLSGYTF. CDR3 DNA sequence: TGTGCCGGAGGACAGGGATCCTGTTTAAGTGGCTACACCTTC.

Many counts were recorded for this clonotype. CDR3 in DNA: TGTGCCAGCAGTTTAGGTGGCGGCTGGGGCCTCAGCGAAGCTTTCTTT. Residues: CASSLGGGWGLSEAFF. The chain couples TRBV12-3 or TRBV12-4 to TRBJ1-1; TRBD1 is a possible D gene (5 bases). The V end was cut by 1 base, the J end by 8 bases, with 20 bases between. This CDR3 is 16 amino acids long.

This clonotype occurred a few times. The V and J genes are TRBV20-1 and TRBJ1-1; no clear D gene. With 5 bases removed from V and 6 bases from J, the gap between germline ends came to 16 bases. Germline loops: CDR1 DFQATT, CDR2 SNEGSKA (reference sequence). There are 13 residues in the CDR3. CDR3 sequence: CSASRHVNPEAFF. Written as DNA, the CDR3 is TGCAGTGCTTCACGACACGTCAACCCTGAAGCTTTCTTT.

Many counts were recorded for this clonotype. The chain carries TRBV6-5 and TRBJ1-2; D may be TRBD1 (6 bases). Germline CDR1 reads MNHEY; CDR2 reads SVGAGI. V dropped 2 bases and J dropped 4 bases, with 23 bases sitting between them. The CDR3 sequence is 18 residues long. CDR3 coding DNA: TGTGCCAGCAGTTACGTTTGGGGCTCTGGGGGCGGTAGCTATGGCTACACCTTC. Translated, it gives CASSYVWGSGGGSYGYTF.

This clonotype was seen a handful of times. The rearrangement links TRBV20-1 to TRBJ2-2; D is ambiguous. Per the germline V gene, CDR1 is DFQATT and CDR2 is SNEGSKA (reference sequence). V was shortened by 5 bases and J by 0 bases, with 7 bases between the two germline ends. The CDR3 covers 13 residues. CDR3 residues: CSAERTNTGELFF. CDR3 nucleotides: TGCAGTGCTGAAAGAACGAACACCGGGGAGCTGTTTTTT.

This clonotype showed up many times. The V and J genes are TRBV29-1 and TRBJ2-7; TRBD1 or TRBD2 may be the D gene (5 bases each). The CDR3 loop spans 15 amino acids. Between the trimmed V and J ends, which lost 4 bases and 6 bases, there was a span of 22 bases. The germline CDR1 and CDR2 sequences are SQVTM and ANQGSEA. CDR3 in amino acids: CSVVLPVEARGEQYF. CDR3 nucleotides: TGCAGCGTTGTGCTTCCGGTGGAGGCTAGGGGCGAGCAGTACTTC.

This clonotype showed up many times. This rearrangement joins TRBV5-5 to TRBJ1-1; TRBD1 matches 8 bases. This CDR3 region has 13 residues. Germline CDR1 SGHKS, CDR2 YYEKEE (reference sequence). Trimming removed 4 bases from V and 4 bases from J; junction bases left unmatched: 3. The CDR3 DNA is TGTGCCAGCAGCCGGGACAGGACCACTGAAGCTTTCTTT. Its translation is CASSRDRTTEAFF.

This chain joins TRBV20-1 and TRBJ2-5; 11 bases are shared with TRBD1. Germline loops: CDR1 DFQATT, CDR2 SNEGSKA (reference sequence). The CDR3 totals 17 residues. V dropped 0 bases and J dropped 5; count of bases not matched to a gene: 11. CDR3 in amino acids: CSARDLRDRGGGETQYF. Here the CDR3 DNA reads TGCAGTGCTAGAGATCTCCGGGACAGGGGGGGCGGGGAGACCCAGTACTTC.

At least ten counts were recorded for this clonotype. The chain is built from TRBV20-1 and TRBJ1-6; D not certain. Germline assignment: CDR1 DFQATT and CDR2 SNEGSKA (reference sequence). The CDR3 is made up of 14 amino acids. Trimming stripped 1 base from V and 9 bases from J, with 13 bases between. The CDR3 reads CSARGFGVFSPLHF. DNA for the CDR3: TGCAGTGCTAGAGGCTTTGGGGTTTTTTCACCCCTCCACTTT.